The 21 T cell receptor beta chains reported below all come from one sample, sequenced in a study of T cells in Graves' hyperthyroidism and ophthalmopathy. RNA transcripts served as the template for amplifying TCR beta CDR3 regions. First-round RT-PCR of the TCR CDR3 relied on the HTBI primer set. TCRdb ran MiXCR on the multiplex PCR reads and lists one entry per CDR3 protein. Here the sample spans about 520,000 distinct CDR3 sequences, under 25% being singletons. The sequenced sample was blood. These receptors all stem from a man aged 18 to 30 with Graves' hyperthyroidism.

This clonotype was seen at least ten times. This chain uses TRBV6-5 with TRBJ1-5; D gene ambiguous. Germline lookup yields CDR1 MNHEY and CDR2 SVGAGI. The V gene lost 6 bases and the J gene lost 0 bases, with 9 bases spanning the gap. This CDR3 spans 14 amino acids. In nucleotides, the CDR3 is TGTGCCAGCAGAAAGGACGTTAGCAATCAGCCCCAGCATTTT. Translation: CASRKDVSNQPQHF.

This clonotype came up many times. CDR3 in DNA: TGTGCCAGCAGCTGGGGGGACAGCCTTAACTATGGCTACACCTTC. As protein: CASSWGDSLNYGYTF. The rearrangement uses TRBV7-9 and TRBJ1-2, with TRBD1 identical over 7 bases. The trim removed 4 bases at V and 1 base at J, leaving 6 bases unmatched. CDR3 size: 15 residues. The germline V gene encodes CDR1 SEHNR and CDR2 FQNEAQ (reference sequence).

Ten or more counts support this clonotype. The CDR3 here is CASSSWITGGYGYTF. In nucleotides, the CDR3 is TGTGCCAGCAGTTCCTGGATCACCGGAGGGTATGGCTACACCTTC. The V and J genes are TRBV27 and TRBJ1-2, with D hard to call. CDR1 and CDR2 from the germline V gene are MNHEY and SMNVEV (reference sequence). V was cut by 4 bases and J by 5 bases, with 17 bases left in between. The CDR3 runs to 15 residues.

CDR3 nucleotide sequence: TGTGCCAGCAATTGGGGGGGAGCCGGGGAGCTGTTTTTT. It specifies CASNWGGAGELFF. The rearrangement links TRBV6-5 to TRBJ2-2; the match to TRBD2 covers 7 bases. J lost 6 bases, V lost 7 bases, and 5 bases had no gene match. From germline, CDR1 is MNHEY and CDR2 SVGAGI. The CDR3 length is 13 residues.

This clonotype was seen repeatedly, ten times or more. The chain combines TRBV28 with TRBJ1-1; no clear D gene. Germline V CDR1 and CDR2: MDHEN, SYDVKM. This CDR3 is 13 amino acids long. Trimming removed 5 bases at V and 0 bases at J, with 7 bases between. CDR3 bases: TGTGCCAGCAGTAGCCGACTGAACACTGAAGCTTTCTTT. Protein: CASSSRLNTEAFF. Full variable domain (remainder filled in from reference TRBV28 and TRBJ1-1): DVKVTQSSRYLVKRTGEKVFLECVQDMDHENMFWYRQDPGLGLRLIYFSYDVKMKEKGDIPEGYSVSREKKERFSLILESASTNQTSMYLCASSSRLNTEAFFGQGTRLTVV.

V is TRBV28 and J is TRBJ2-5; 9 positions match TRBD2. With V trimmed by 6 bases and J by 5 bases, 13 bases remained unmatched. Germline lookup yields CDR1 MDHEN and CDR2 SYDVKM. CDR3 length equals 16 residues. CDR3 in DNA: TGTGCCAGCAGCCTGAAAAGACTAGCGGTCGGTGAGACCCAGTACTTC. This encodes CASSLKRLAVGETQYF.

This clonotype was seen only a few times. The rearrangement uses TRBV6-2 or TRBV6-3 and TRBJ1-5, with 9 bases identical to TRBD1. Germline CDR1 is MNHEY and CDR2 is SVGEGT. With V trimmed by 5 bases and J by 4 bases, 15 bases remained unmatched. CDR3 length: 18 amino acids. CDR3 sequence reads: CASSQNPTGGWVNQPQHF. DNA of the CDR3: TGTGCCAGCAGTCAGAACCCGACAGGGGGATGGGTGAATCAGCCCCAGCATTTT.

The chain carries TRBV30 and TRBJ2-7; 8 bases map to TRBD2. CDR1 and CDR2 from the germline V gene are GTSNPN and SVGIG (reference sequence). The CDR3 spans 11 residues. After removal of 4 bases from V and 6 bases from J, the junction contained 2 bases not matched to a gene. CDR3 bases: TGTGCCTGGACTAGCGGGCCCGAGCAGTACTTC. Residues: CAWTSGPEQYF.

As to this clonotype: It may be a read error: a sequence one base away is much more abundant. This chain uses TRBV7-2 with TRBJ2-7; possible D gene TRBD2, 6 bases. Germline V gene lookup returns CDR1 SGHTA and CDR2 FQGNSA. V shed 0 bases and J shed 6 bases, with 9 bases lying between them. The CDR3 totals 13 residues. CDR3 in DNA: TGTGCCAGCAGCTTAGCCGGGACTTTCGAGCAGTACGTC. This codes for CASSLAGTFEQYV.

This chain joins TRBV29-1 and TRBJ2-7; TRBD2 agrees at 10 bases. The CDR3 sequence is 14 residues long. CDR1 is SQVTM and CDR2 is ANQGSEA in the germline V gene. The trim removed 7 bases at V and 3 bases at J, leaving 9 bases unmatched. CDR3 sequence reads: CSAPPGTSVYEQYF. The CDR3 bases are TGCAGCGCCCCTCCCGGGACTAGCGTCTACGAGCAGTACTTC.

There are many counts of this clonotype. The CDR3: CASSLASTGYEQYF. CDR3 nucleotides: TGTGCCAGCAGCTTAGCTTCCACAGGCTACGAGCAGTACTTC. The chain recombines TRBV7-8 with TRBJ2-7; D is perhaps TRBD1 (5 bases). The CDR3 covers 14 residues. Trimming took 0 bases from V and 3 from J, leaving 9 bases between them. CDR1 and CDR2 (germline): SGHVS, FQNEAQ.

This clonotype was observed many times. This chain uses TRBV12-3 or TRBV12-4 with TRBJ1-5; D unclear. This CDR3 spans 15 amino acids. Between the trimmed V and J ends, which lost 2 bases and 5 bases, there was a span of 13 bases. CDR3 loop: CASSLRGRAYQPQHF. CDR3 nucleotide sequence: TGTGCCAGCAGTTTACGAGGCCGGGCCTATCAGCCCCAGCATTTT.

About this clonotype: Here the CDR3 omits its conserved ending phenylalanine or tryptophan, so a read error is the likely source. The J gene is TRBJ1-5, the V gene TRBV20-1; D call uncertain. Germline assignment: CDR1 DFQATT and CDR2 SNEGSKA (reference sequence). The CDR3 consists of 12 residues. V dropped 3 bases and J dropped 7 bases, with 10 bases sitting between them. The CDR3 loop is CSASPPVQPQHY. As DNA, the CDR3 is TGCAGTGCTAGTCCCCCTGTGCAGCCCCAGCATTAT.

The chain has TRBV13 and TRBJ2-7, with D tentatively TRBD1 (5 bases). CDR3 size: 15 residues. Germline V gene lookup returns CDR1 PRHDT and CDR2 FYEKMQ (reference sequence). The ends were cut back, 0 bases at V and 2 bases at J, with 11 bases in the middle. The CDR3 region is CASSLGQGSAYEQYF. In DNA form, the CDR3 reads TGTGCCAGCAGCTTAGGCCAGGGTAGTGCCTACGAGCAGTACTTC.

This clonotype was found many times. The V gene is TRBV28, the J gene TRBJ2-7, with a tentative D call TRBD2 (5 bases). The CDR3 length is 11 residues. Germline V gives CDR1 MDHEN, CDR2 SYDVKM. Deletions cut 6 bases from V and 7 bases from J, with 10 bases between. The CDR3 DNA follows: TGTGCCAGCAGCTTAGCGACAGAGCAGTACTTC. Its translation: CASSLATEQYF.

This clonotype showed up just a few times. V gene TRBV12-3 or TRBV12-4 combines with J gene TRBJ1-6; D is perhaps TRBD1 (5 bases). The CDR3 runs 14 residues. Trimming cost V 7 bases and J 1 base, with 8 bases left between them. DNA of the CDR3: TGTGCCAGCAACGGGGGATCCTATAATTCACCCCTCCACTTT. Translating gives CASNGGSYNSPLHF.

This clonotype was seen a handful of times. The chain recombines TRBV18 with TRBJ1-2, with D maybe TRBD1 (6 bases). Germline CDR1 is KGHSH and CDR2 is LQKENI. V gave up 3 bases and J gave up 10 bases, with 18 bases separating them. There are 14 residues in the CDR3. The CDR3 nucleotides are TGTGCCAGCTCACCGTCGGGGGGCCTTGAGGACTACACCTTC. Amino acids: CASSPSGGLEDYTF.

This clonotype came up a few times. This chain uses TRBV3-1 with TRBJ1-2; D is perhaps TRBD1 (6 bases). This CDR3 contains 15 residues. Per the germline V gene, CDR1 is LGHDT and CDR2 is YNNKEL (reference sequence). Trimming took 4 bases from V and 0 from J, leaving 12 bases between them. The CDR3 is CASSRTGRANYGYTF. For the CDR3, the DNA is TGTGCCAGCAGCCGTACAGGGAGGGCTAACTATGGCTACACCTTC.

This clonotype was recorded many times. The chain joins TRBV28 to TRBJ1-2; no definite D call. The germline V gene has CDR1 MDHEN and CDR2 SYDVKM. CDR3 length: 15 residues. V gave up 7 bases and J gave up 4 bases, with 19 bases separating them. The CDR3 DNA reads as TGTGCCAGCACGTTCCCCGAACAGCGGATCTATGGCTACACCTTC. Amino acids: CASTFPEQRIYGYTF.

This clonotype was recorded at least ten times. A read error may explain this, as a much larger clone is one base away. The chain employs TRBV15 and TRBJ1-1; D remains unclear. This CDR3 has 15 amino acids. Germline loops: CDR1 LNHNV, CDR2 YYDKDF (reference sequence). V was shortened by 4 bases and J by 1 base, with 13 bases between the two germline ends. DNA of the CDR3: TGTGCCACCAGCAAAATCAGCCGTCCGAACACTGAAGCTTTCTTT. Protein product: CATSKISRPNTEAFF.

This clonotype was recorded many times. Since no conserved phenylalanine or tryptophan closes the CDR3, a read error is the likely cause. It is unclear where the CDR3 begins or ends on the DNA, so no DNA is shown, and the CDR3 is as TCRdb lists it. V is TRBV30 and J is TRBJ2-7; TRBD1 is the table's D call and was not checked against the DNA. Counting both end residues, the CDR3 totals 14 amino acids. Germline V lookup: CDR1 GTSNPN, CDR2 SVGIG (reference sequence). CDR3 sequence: CAWSAQTGTGFGAI.